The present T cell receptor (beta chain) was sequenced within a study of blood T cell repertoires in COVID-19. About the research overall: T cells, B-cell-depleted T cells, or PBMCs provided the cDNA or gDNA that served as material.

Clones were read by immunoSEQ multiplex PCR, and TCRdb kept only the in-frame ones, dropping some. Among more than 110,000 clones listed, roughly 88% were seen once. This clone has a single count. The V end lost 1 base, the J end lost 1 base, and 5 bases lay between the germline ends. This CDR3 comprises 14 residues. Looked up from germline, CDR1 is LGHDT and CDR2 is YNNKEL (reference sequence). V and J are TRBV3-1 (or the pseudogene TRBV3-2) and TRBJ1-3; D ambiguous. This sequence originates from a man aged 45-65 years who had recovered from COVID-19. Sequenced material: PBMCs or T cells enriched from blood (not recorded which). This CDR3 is CASSQAGSGNTIYF. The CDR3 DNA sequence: TGTGCCAGCAGCCAAGCCGGGTCTGGAAACACCATATATTTT.